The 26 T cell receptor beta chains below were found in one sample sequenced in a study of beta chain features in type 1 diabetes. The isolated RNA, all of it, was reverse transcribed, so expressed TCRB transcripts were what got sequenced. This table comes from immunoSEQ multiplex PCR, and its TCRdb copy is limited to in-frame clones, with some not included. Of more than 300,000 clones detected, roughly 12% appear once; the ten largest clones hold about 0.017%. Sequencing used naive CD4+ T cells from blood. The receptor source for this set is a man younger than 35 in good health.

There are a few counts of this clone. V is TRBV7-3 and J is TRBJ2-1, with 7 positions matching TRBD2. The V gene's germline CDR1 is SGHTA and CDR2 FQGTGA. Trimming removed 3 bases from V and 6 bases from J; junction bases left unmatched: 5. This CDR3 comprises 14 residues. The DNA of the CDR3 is TGTGCCAGCAGCTTGACTAGCCGCGTCAATGAGCAGTTCTTC. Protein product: CASSLTSRVNEQFF.

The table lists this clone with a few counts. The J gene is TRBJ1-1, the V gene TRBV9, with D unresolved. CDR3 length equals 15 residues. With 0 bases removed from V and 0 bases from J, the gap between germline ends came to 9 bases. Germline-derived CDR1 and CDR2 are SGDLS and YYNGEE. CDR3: CASSVGPGMNTEAFF. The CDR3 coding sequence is TGTGCCAGCAGCGTAGGCCCGGGGATGAACACTGAAGCTTTCTTT.

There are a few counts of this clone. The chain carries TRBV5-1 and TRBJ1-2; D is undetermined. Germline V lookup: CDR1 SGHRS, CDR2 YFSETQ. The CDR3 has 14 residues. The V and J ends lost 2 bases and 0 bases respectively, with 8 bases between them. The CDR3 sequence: CASSLRSANYGYTF. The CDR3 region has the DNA TGCGCCAGCAGCTTAAGGAGCGCTAACTATGGCTACACCTTC.

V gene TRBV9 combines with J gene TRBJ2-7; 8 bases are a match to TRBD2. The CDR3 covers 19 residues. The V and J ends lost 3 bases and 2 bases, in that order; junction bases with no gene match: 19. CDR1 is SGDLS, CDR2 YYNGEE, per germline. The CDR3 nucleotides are TGTGCCAGCAGCGAAGGTAGACACAGAAGCGGGAGCGGCGCCTACGAGCAGTACTTC. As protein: CASSEGRHRSGSGAYEQYF.

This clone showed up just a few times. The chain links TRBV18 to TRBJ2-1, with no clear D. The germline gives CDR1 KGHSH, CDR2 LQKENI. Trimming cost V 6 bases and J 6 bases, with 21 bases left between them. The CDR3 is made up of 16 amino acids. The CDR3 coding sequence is TGTGCCAGCTCCAAGAACGGCCTCCAATCGGGCAATGAGCAGTTCTTC. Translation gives CASSKNGLQSGNEQFF.

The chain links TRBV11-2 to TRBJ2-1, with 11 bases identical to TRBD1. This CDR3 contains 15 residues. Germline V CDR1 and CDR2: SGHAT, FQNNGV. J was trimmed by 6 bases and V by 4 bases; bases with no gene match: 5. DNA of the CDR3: TGTGCCAGCAGCTCTGGACAGGGGGCATTCAATGAGCAGTTCTTC. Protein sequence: CASSSGQGAFNEQFF.

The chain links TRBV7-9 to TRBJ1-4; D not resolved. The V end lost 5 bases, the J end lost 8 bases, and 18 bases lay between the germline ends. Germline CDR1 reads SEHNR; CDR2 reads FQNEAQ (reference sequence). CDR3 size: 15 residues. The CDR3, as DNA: TGTGCCAGCAGCCCCCCGTCGACGGGGAACGAAAAACTGTTTTTT. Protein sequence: CASSPPSTGNEKLFF.

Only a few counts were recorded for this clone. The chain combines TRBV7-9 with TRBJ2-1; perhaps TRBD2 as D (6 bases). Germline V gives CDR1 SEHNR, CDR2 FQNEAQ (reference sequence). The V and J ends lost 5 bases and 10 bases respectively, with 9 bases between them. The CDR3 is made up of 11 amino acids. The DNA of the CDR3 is TGTGCCAGCAGCCCCGGGAGAGAGCAGTTCTTC. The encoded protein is CASSPGREQFF.

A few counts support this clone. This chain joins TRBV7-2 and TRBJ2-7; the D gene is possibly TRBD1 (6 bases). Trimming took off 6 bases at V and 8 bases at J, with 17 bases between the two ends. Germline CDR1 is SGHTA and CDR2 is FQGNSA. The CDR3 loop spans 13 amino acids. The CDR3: CASRPTGFIKQYF. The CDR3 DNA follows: TGTGCCAGCAGGCCTACAGGGTTTATTAAGCAGTACTTC.

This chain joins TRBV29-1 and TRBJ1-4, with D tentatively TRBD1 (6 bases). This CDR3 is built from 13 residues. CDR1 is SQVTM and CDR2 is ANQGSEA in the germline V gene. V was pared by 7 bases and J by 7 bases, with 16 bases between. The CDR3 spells CSGLQGIGEKLFF. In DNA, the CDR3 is TGCAGCGGCCTCCAGGGGATAGGTGAAAAACTGTTTTTT.

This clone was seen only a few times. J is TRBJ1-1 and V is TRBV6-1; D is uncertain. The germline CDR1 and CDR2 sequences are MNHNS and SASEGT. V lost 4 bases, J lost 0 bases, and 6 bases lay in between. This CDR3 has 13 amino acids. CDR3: CASSVHMNTEAFF. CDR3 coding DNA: TGTGCCAGCAGTGTTCACATGAACACTGAAGCTTTCTTT.

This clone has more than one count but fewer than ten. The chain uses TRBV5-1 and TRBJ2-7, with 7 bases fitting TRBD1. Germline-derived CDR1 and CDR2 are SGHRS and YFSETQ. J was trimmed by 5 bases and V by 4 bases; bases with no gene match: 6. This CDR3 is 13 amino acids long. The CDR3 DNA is TGCGCCAGCAGCATCGACAGGGTAGACGAGCAGTACTTC. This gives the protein CASSIDRVDEQYF.

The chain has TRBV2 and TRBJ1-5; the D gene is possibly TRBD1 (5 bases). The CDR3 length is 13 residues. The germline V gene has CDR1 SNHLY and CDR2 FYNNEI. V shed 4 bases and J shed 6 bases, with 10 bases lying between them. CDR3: CASSAWTLQPQHF. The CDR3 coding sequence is TGTGCCAGCAGTGCTTGGACACTTCAGCCCCAGCATTTT.

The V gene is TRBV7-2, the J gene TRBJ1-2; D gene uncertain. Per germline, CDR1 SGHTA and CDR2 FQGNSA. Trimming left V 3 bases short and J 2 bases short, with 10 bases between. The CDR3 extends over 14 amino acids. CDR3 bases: TGTGCCAGCAGCTTCGGGGTCGTGAACTATGGCTACACCTTC. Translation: CASSFGVVNYGYTF.

The CDR3 sequence: CAWSVTERGEAFF. The CDR3 DNA follows: TGTGCCTGGAGTGTAACCGAAAGGGGTGAAGCTTTCTTT. The V call is TRBV30, the J call TRBJ1-1; the D gene is possibly TRBD1 (5 bases). V was clipped by 0 bases and J by 7 bases, with 12 bases between them. This CDR3 has 13 residues. Germline CDR1 reads GTSNPN; CDR2 reads SVGIG (reference sequence).

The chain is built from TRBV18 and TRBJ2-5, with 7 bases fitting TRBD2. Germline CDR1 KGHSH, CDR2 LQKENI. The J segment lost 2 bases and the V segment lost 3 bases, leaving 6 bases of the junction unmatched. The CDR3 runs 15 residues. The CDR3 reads CASSPPGLPQETQYF. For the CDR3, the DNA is TGTGCCAGCTCACCTCCGGGACTACCTCAAGAGACCCAGTACTTC.

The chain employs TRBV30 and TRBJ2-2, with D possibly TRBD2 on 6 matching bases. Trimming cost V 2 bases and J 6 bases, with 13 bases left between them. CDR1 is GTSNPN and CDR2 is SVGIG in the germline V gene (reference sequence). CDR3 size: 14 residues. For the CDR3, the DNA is TGTGCCTGGAGTCGGGGGATGAGCGCCGGGGAGCTGTTTTTT. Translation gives CAWSRGMSAGELFF.

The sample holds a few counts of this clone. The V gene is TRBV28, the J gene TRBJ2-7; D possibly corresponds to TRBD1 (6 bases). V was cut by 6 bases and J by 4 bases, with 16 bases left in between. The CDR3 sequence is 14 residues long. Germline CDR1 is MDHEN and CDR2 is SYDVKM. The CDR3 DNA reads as TGTGCCAGCAGGGCGAACAGGGAAATTTACGAGCAGTACTTC. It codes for CASRANREIYEQYF.

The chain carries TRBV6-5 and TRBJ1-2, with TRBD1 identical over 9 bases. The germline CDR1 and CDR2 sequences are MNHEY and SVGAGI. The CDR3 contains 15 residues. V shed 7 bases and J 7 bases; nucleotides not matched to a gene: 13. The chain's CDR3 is CASTSPGQGDGGYTF. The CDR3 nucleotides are TGTGCCAGCACCAGCCCGGGACAGGGTGACGGTGGCTACACCTTC.

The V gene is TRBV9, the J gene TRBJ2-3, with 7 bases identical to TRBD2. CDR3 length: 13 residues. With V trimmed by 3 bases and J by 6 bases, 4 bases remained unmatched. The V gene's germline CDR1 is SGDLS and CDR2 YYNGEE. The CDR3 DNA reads TGTGCCAGCAGCGGCACTAGCGCCGATACGCAGTATTTT. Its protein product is CASSGTSADTQYF.

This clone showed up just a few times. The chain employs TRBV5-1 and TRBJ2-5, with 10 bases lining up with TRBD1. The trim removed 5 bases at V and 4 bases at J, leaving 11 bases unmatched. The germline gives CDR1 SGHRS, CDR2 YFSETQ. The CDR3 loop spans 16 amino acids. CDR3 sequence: CASSGGQGLEGETQYF. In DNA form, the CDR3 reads TGCGCCAGCAGTGGGGGACAGGGGCTTGAGGGAGAGACCCAGTACTTC.

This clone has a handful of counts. The CDR3 region has the DNA TGTGCCAGCAGTTTACCCTACGGTGAAGCTTTCTTT. Its translation is CASSLPYGEAFF. This chain uses TRBV28 with TRBJ1-1; D remains ambiguous. CDR1 is MDHEN, CDR2 SYDVKM, per germline. The length of the CDR3 is 12 residues. The V end lost 2 bases, the J end lost 7 bases, and 8 bases lay between the germline ends.

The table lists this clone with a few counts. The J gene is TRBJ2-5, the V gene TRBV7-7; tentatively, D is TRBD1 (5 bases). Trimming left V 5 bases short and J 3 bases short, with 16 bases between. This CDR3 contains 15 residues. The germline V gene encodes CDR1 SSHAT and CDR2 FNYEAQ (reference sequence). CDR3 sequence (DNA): TGTGCCAGCAGCCCGTCGGTCAGGGCTAAAGAGACCCAGTACTTC. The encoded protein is CASSPSVRAKETQYF.

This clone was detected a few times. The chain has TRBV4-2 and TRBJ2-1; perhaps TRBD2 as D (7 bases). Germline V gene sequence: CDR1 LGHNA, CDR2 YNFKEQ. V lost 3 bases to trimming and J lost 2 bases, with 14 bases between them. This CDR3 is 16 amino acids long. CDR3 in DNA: TGTGCCAGCAGCCAGTCCCGGGGGGCCCCCTACAATGAGCAGTTCTTC. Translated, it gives CASSQSRGAPYNEQFF.

CDR3 in DNA: TGTGCCAGCAGTTTACACCAGGGGCGCAATCAGCCCCAGCATTTT. Translating it yields CASSLHQGRNQPQHF. The chain carries TRBV28 and TRBJ1-5; possible D gene TRBD1, 6 bases. V shed 2 bases and J shed 2 bases, with 10 bases lying between them. CDR3 length: 15 amino acids. Germline-derived CDR1 and CDR2 are MDHEN and SYDVKM.

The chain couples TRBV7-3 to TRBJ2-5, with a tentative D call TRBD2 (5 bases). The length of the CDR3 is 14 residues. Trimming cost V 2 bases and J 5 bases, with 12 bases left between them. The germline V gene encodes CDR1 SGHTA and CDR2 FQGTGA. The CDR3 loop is CASSLLGVGETQYF. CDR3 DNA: TGTGCCAGCAGCTTACTCGGGGTTGGGGAGACCCAGTACTTC.